Given below is one TCR beta chain in context. The antigen remains unidentified. The Oncomine TCR Beta short-read assay was applied to DNA of cultured CD4+ T cells. TCRdb re-derived calls from the PCR reads in MiXCR, one entry per CDR3 protein. The sample carries fewer than 20,000 distinct CDR3 sequences, roughly 50% recorded once. The record originates from a study of vaccination and CD4 T cells after COVID-19. On the study more broadly: The study drew post-COVID samples a median around 100 days after diagnosis (range 35 to 161). Spike peptides, overlapping and drawn from SARS-CoV-2, HCoV-NL63, HCoV-OC43 and HCoV-229E, were used to stimulate cells.

Treatment noted: roughly ten-day PBMC culture with coronavirus spike peptide pools or control peptides (ViraFEST assay). Before TCRs were sequenced, ViraFEST expanded antigen-specific T cells with peptide pools. Trimming removed 3 bases at V and 4 bases at J, with 15 bases between. Germline CDR1 is LNHDA and CDR2 is SQIVND (reference sequence). The CDR3 is 15 residues long. The material was CD4+ T cells from blood, cultured in vitro, obtained before SARS-CoV-2 vaccination. The chain carries TRBV19 and TRBJ1-2; no clear D. The origin of this receptor is a human donor who had recovered from COVID-19. Here the CDR3 reads CASSITSPSLYGYTF. CDR3 sequence (DNA): TGTGCCAGTAGTATTACCAGCCCTTCCCTCTATGGCTACACCTTC.